The 20 T cell receptor beta chains below come from one sample, sequenced in a study of T-cell memory formation after mild COVID-19 (dated by TCRdb to about 2021). Libraries were prepared through 5' RACE. TCRdb lists the instrument as Illumina NovaSeq 6000. TCRdb itself trimmed the public reads at Q25 with fastp, ran MiXCR and retained productive beta chains. Every distinct CDR3 protein forms one entry, paired with its most common genes and DNA. Recorded for this sample are over 25,000 distinct CDR3 sequences; 20% to 25% of them occurred a single time. The ten most abundant clones make up approximately 1.4% of the sample. Material: PBMCs or a T cell subset sorted from them (not recorded which). All receptors come from an adult who had mild COVID-19 (a few samples of this study predate the infection). The sample titles of this study are shuffled in the database, so cell type and time point are left out.

This clonotype has at least ten counts. The CDR3: CASSSPSRARLISYEQYF. The CDR3 DNA is TGTGCCAGCAGTTCCCCGTCGAGGGCCAGGTTGATCTCCTACGAGCAGTACTTC. The V call is TRBV27, the J call TRBJ2-7, with D possibly matching TRBD2 (5 bases). V was trimmed by 4 bases and J by 0 bases, leaving 22 bases between them. This CDR3 contains 18 residues. Per germline, CDR1 MNHEY and CDR2 SMNVEV (reference sequence).

This clonotype was counted many times. The V gene is TRBV29-1, the J gene TRBJ1-2, with D uncertain. Per the germline V gene, CDR1 is SQVTM and CDR2 is ANQGSEA. This CDR3 region has 13 residues. V was shortened by 2 bases and J by 6 bases, with 13 bases between the two germline ends. The CDR3 loop is CSVEKVPGDGYTF. In DNA, the CDR3 is TGCAGCGTTGAAAAGGTCCCCGGGGATGGCTACACCTTC.

The chain uses TRBV3-1 and TRBJ2-2; D gene uncertain. The CDR3 is 16 residues long. V was trimmed by 8 bases and J by 1 base, leaving 17 bases between them. Germline CDR1 is LGHDT and CDR2 is YNNKEL (reference sequence). Here the CDR3 DNA reads TGTGCCAGCGCGGTACTCCACGGTGGGAACACCGGGGAGCTGTTTTTT. This encodes CASAVLHGGNTGELFF.

The CDR3 loop reads CASSLGTAPGYEQYV. The CDR3 bases are TGTGCCAGCAGCCTAGGGACTGCCCCGGGCTACGAGCAGTACGTC. The chain recombines TRBV14 with TRBJ2-7, with D perhaps TRBD2 (6 bases). The V end was cut by 4 bases, the J end by 3 bases, with 16 bases between. The CDR3 has 15 residues. CDR1 and CDR2 (germline): SGHDN, FVKESK.

There are many counts of this clonotype. The gene calls are TRBV7-2 and TRBJ2-3; no clear D. Germline assignment: CDR1 SGHTA and CDR2 FQGNSA. V was clipped by 0 bases and J by 2 bases, with 9 bases between them. The CDR3 extends over 15 amino acids. The CDR3 sequence: CASSLARPSTDTQYF. The CDR3 DNA follows: TGTGCCAGCAGCTTAGCCAGGCCTTCCACAGATACGCAGTATTTT.

This clonotype was detected only a few times. V gene TRBV4-2 combines with J gene TRBJ2-1, with 11 bases that match TRBD2. Per the germline V gene, CDR1 is LGHNA and CDR2 is YNFKEQ. The CDR3 is 20 residues long. V dropped 4 bases and J dropped 6; count of bases not matched to a gene: 20. CDR3 in DNA: TGTGCCAGCAGCCGCCGACGAAATAGCGGGAGGGCCGATGGTAGCAATGAGCAGTTCTTC. This translates into CASSRRRNSGRADGSNEQFF.

By sample fraction, this clonotype is medium-sized. The gene calls are TRBV7-9 and TRBJ2-1, with D hard to call. The CDR3 is 12 amino acids. Germline lookup yields CDR1 SEHNR and CDR2 FQNEAQ (reference sequence). The germline V and J ends were trimmed by 4 bases and 8 bases, with 9 bases remaining between them. The CDR3 loop reads CASSSAQYEQFF. CDR3 sequence (DNA): TGTGCCAGCAGCTCCGCCCAGTATGAGCAGTTCTTC.

Many counts were recorded for this clonotype. The V call is TRBV4-2, the J call TRBJ2-7; 7 nucleotides agree with TRBD2. Germline CDR1 is LGHNA and CDR2 is YNFKEQ. Trimming cost V 0 bases and J 5 bases; bases outside gene matches: 10. The CDR3 extends over 16 amino acids. The CDR3 DNA is TGTGCCAGCAGCCAAGACATAACGGGAGGCCCCGACGAGCAGTACTTC. Its translation: CASSQDITGGPDEQYF.

This clonotype showed up many times. This chain links TRBV28 with TRBJ2-1, with 7 bases that match TRBD2. Germline CDR1 is MDHEN and CDR2 is SYDVKM. The CDR3 is 14 amino acids. V shed 3 bases and J 9 bases; nucleotides not matched to a gene: 8. CDR3 sequence reads: CASSLRGGGSEQFF. The CDR3 DNA reads TGTGCCAGCAGTTTGAGGGGTGGCGGGAGTGAGCAGTTCTTC.

This clonotype was seen repeatedly, ten times or more. The rearrangement joins TRBV7-9 to TRBJ1-6, with D unresolved. This CDR3 spans 13 amino acids. With 3 bases removed from V and 6 bases from J, the gap between germline ends came to 6 bases. Germline CDR1 and CDR2: SEHNR and FQNEAQ (reference sequence). This CDR3 is CASSLTGNSPLHF. Written as DNA, the CDR3 is TGTGCCAGCAGCTTGACGGGTAATTCACCCCTCCACTTT.

This clonotype was seen ten or more times. The J gene is TRBJ2-2, the V gene TRBV12-3 or TRBV12-4; D uncertain. The CDR3 covers 11 residues. Trimming cost V 4 bases and J 13 bases, with 10 bases left between them. The CDR3 region has the DNA TGTGCCAGCAGTTACATAACAGCGCTGTTTTTT. It is translated as CASSYITALFF.

This chain joins TRBV19 and TRBJ1-1; D may be TRBD1 (5 bases). In germline, CDR1 is LNHDA, CDR2 SQIVND (reference sequence). The CDR3 is 12 residues long. The V and J ends lost 8 bases and 3 bases respectively, with 10 bases between them. The CDR3 loop is CASLGDYTEAFF. CDR3 in DNA: TGTGCCAGTTTGGGGGATTACACTGAAGCTTTCTTT.

This clonotype was observed many times. The chain couples TRBV5-1 to TRBJ1-1; tentative D call: TRBD1 (6 bases). Germline-derived CDR1 and CDR2 are SGHRS and YFSETQ. This CDR3 comprises 16 residues. Between the trimmed V and J ends, which lost 5 bases and 0 bases, there was a span of 17 bases. The CDR3, as DNA: TGCGCCAGCAGATCGAGGGGGGGAAGTATGAACACTGAAGCTTTCTTT. Amino acids: CASRSRGGSMNTEAFF.

This clonotype occurred many times. The CDR3, as DNA: TGCGCCAGCAGCTTGAATGTCCAGTCCAACACTGAAGCTTTCTTT. It codes for CASSLNVQSNTEAFF. This chain links TRBV5-1 with TRBJ1-1; D is uncertain. Germline V CDR1 and CDR2: SGHRS, YFSETQ. V dropped 1 base and J dropped 2 bases, with 12 bases sitting between them. This CDR3 contains 15 residues. Variable domain in full (rest from reference TRBV5-1 and TRBJ1-1): KAGVTQTPRYLIKTRGQQVTLSCSPISGHRSVSWYQQTPGQGLQFLFEYFSETQRNKGNFPGRFSGRQFSNSRSEMNVSTLELGDSALYLCASSLNVQSNTEAFFGQGTRLTVV.

The sample holds many counts of this clonotype. The chain links TRBV19 to TRBJ2-7, with D possibly called TRBD1 or TRBD2 (5 bases each). CDR1 is LNHDA and CDR2 is SQIVND in the germline V gene (reference sequence). The CDR3 has 14 amino acids. V was clipped by 5 bases and J by 2 bases, with 13 bases between them. The CDR3 loop is CASSGDRPPYEQYF. The CDR3 bases are TGTGCCAGTAGTGGGGACCGCCCCCCCTACGAGCAGTACTTC. The whole variable domain, filled in from reference TRBV19 and TRBJ2-7, reads DGGITQSPKYLFRKEGQNVTLSCEQNLNHDAMYWYRQDPGQGLRLIYYSQIVNDFQKGDIAEGYSVSREKKESFPLTVTSAQKNPTAFYLCASSGDRPPYEQYFGPGTRLTVT.

There are many counts of this clonotype. CDR3: CASSLRVSTDTQYF. For the CDR3, the DNA is TGCGCCAGCAGCTTGCGCGTGAGCACAGATACGCAGTATTTT. The genes are TRBV5-1 and TRBJ2-3; D gene uncertain. The CDR3 length is 14 residues. Trimming left V 1 base short and J 0 bases short, with 6 bases between. CDR1 and CDR2 from the germline V gene are SGHRS and YFSETQ.

This rearrangement joins TRBV7-8 to TRBJ2-7, with 7 nucleotides matching TRBD1. The germline V gene encodes CDR1 SGHVS and CDR2 FQNEAQ. V shed 5 bases, J shed 5 bases, and the junction held 3 bases outside the gene matches. The CDR3 consists of 12 residues. CDR3 sequence reads: CASSLDRDEQYF. In DNA form, the CDR3 reads TGTGCCAGCAGCCTTGACAGGGACGAGCAGTACTTC.

In its sample, this clonotype was seen many times. V is TRBV10-3 and J is TRBJ1-1, with 10 positions matching TRBD1. Losses at the gene ends were 6 bases for V and 0 bases for J; bases not matched to a gene: 10. Germline loops: CDR1 ENHRY, CDR2 SYGVKD. The length of the CDR3 is 17 residues. DNA of the CDR3: TGTGCCATCAGCGGAAGGGACAGGGGTCTTATGAACACTGAAGCTTTCTTT. Translating it yields CAISGRDRGLMNTEAFF.

This clonotype was seen ten or more times. The chain uses TRBV9 and TRBJ1-5, with D unclear. V gave up 0 bases and J gave up 0 bases, with 16 bases separating them. The length of the CDR3 is 18 residues. Germline loops: CDR1 SGDLS, CDR2 YYNGEE. This CDR3 reads CASSVVATGNISNQPQHF. CDR3 bases: TGTGCCAGCAGCGTAGTCGCGACGGGAAATATTAGCAATCAGCCCCAGCATTTT.

Ten or more counts support this clonotype. The V gene is TRBV3-1, the J gene TRBJ2-7; D ambiguous. The CDR3 contains 12 residues. CDR1 and CDR2 (germline): LGHDT, YNNKEL (reference sequence). Trimming removed 1 base at V and 7 bases at J, with 8 bases between. CDR3 in amino acids: CASSQVSGEQYF. The CDR3 nucleotides are TGTGCCAGCAGCCAAGTCAGTGGTGAGCAGTACTTC.